This is a list of T cell receptor beta chains from one sample in a study of control samples from healthy donors and cancer patients. The table came from immunoSEQ multiplex PCR; TCRdb's copy has only in-frame clones and leaves some out. The data show 70,000 to 85,000 clones, around 91% seen once. Material: blood. Receptor source: a man in his fifties or sixties in good health. CDR3s include the opening cysteine and the closing phenylalanine or tryptophan. Fields, in order: D gene, clone size, J gene, CDR3 length, V gene, CDR3 DNA, CDR3 protein. D genes are given only for firm matches. Clone sizes are given selectively: once, few, many, or a class where the clone is expanded.

d_call: NA; clone_size: NA; j_call: TRBJ2-7; cdr3_length: 11; v_call: TRBV20-1; cdr3_nt: TGCAGTGCTAGGGGGACACGAGAGCAGTACTTC; cdr3_aa: CSARGTREQYF
d_call: NA; clone_size: NA; j_call: TRBJ1-4; cdr3_length: 18; v_call: TRBV5-8; cdr3_nt: TGTGCCAGCAGCCTCCTCAACCCAGGGCTGGGGACTAATGAAAAACTGTTTTTT; cdr3_aa: CASSLLNPGLGTNEKLFF
d_call: TRBD1; clone_size: NA; j_call: TRBJ2-7; cdr3_length: 15; v_call: TRBV5-1; cdr3_nt: TGCGCCAGCAGGCTTTTTGAAGGGGGCCAGACGGAGCAGTACTTC; cdr3_aa: CASRLFEGGQTEQYF
d_call: NA; clone_size: NA; j_call: TRBJ1-3; cdr3_length: 17; v_call: TRBV10-3; cdr3_nt: TGTGCCACCTTCGGCACGCTTCGTGGGAGCTCTGGAAACACCATATATTTT; cdr3_aa: CATFGTLRGSSGNTIYF
d_call: TRBD1; clone_size: NA; j_call: TRBJ2-2; cdr3_length: 14; v_call: TRBV30; cdr3_nt: TGTGCTCTAGTCAAGGGGGCCGGGACCGGGGAGCTGTTTTTT; cdr3_aa: CALVKGAGTGELFF
d_call: TRBD2; clone_size: NA; j_call: TRBJ2-7; cdr3_length: 16; v_call: TRBV13; cdr3_nt: TGTGCCAGCAGCTTGGGACTAGCGGGTGGGACCTACGAGCAGTACTTC; cdr3_aa: CASSLGLAGGTYEQYF
d_call: NA; clone_size: NA; j_call: TRBJ2-2; cdr3_length: 16; v_call: TRBV6-4; cdr3_nt: TGTGCCAGCAGTGACTCGGGCAGCACGAACACCGGGGAGCTGTTTTTT; cdr3_aa: CASSDSGSTNTGELFF
d_call: TRBD1; clone_size: NA; j_call: TRBJ1-2; cdr3_length: 15; v_call: TRBV7-8; cdr3_nt: TGTGCCAGCAGCTTGCGGGACAGGGGTTTCGAGGGCTACACCTTC; cdr3_aa: CASSLRDRGFEGYTF
d_call: TRBD1; clone_size: few; j_call: TRBJ1-2; cdr3_length: 14; v_call: TRBV13; cdr3_nt: TGTGCCAGCAGCTTAAAGGGACAGAACTATGGCTACACCTTC; cdr3_aa: CASSLKGQNYGYTF
d_call: TRBD1; clone_size: NA; j_call: TRBJ1-1; cdr3_length: 13; v_call: TRBV30; cdr3_nt: TGTGCCTGGAGTCCGACGGACAGGACTGAAGCTTTCTTT; cdr3_aa: CAWSPTDRTEAFF
d_call: NA; clone_size: few; j_call: TRBJ1-2; cdr3_length: 14; v_call: TRBV7-2; cdr3_nt: TGTGCCAGCAGCTTATCGAGGGAGGGATATGGCTACACCTTC; cdr3_aa: CASSLSREGYGYTF
d_call: NA; clone_size: NA; j_call: TRBJ1-5; cdr3_length: 14; v_call: TRBV19; cdr3_nt: TGTGCCAGTAGTATTAACAGAAGTGTACCGCCCCAGCATTTT; cdr3_aa: CASSINRSVPPQHF
d_call: NA; clone_size: NA; j_call: TRBJ2-6; cdr3_length: 16; v_call: TRBV5-4; cdr3_nt: TGTGCCAGCAGCCTTTCGGCAGGGGCTGGGGCCAACGTCCTGACTTTC; cdr3_aa: CASSLSAGAGANVLTF
d_call: NA; clone_size: NA; j_call: TRBJ2-3; cdr3_length: 13; v_call: TRBV5-1; cdr3_nt: TGCGCCAGCAAGGACTCTAGCACAGATACGCAGTATTTT; cdr3_aa: CASKDSSTDTQYF
d_call: NA; clone_size: NA; j_call: TRBJ1-3; cdr3_length: 17; v_call: TRBV4-3; cdr3_nt: TGCGCCAGCAGCCAAGCTCATAGGACTTTCATTGGAAACACCATATATTTT; cdr3_aa: CASSQAHRTFIGNTIYF
d_call: TRBD1; clone_size: NA; j_call: TRBJ1-1; cdr3_length: 15; v_call: TRBV7-2; cdr3_nt: TGTGCCAGCAGCCAAGGGGGCGCGGGGAACACTGAAGCTTTCTTT; cdr3_aa: CASSQGGAGNTEAFF
d_call: TRBD1; clone_size: NA; j_call: TRBJ1-6; cdr3_length: 16; v_call: TRBV19; cdr3_nt: TGTGCCAGTAGTATGCTCACAGGGGCGAATCAATCACCCCTCCACTTT; cdr3_aa: CASSMLTGANQSPLHF
d_call: TRBD1; clone_size: NA; j_call: TRBJ1-1; cdr3_length: 15; v_call: TRBV5-1; cdr3_nt: TGCGCCAGCAGCTCACAGGGACAGCCCAACACTGAAGCTTTCTTT; cdr3_aa: CASSSQGQPNTEAFF
d_call: NA; clone_size: NA; j_call: TRBJ1-5; cdr3_length: 12; v_call: TRBV2; cdr3_nt: TGTGCCAGCTCGGGGGGCAATCAGCCCCAGCATTTT; cdr3_aa: CASSGGNQPQHF
d_call: TRBD2; clone_size: NA; j_call: TRBJ2-5; cdr3_length: 14; v_call: TRBV27; cdr3_nt: TGTGCCAGCAGTATAACTAGCGGGGGAGAGACCCAGTACTTC; cdr3_aa: CASSITSGGETQYF
d_call: TRBD1; clone_size: NA; j_call: TRBJ2-7; cdr3_length: 14; v_call: TRBV6-5; cdr3_nt: TGTGCCAGCGGTTGGGACAGGGATTATTACGAGCAGTACTTC; cdr3_aa: CASGWDRDYYEQYF
d_call: NA; clone_size: NA; j_call: TRBJ2-2; cdr3_length: 15; v_call: TRBV5-1; cdr3_nt: TGCGCCAGCAGCTTAATCGGAAAGGGCGGCGGGGAGCTGTTTTTT; cdr3_aa: CASSLIGKGGGELFF
d_call: NA; clone_size: NA; j_call: TRBJ1-4; cdr3_length: 12; v_call: TRBV30; cdr3_nt: TGTGCCTGGAGTGTAAGGGCCGAAAAACTGTTTTTT; cdr3_aa: CAWSVRAEKLFF
d_call: NA; clone_size: NA; j_call: TRBJ1-1; cdr3_length: 11; v_call: TRBV20-1; cdr3_nt: TGCAGTGCGCGAACCCAGGTAGAAGCTTTCTTT; cdr3_aa: CSARTQVEAFF
d_call: TRBD2; clone_size: NA; j_call: TRBJ2-5; cdr3_length: 17; v_call: TRBV7-2; cdr3_nt: TGTGCCAGCTGCTTTGGGCGGGGCGGGGGATACCAAGAGACCCAGTACTTC; cdr3_aa: CASCFGRGGGYQETQYF
d_call: NA; clone_size: NA; j_call: TRBJ1-5; cdr3_length: 15; v_call: TRBV3-1/TRBV3-2; cdr3_nt: TGTGCCAGCAGCCAAGAACCATATAGCAATCAGCCCCAGCATTTT; cdr3_aa: CASSQEPYSNQPQHF
d_call: NA; clone_size: NA; j_call: TRBJ1-2; cdr3_length: 15; v_call: TRBV19; cdr3_nt: TGTGCCAGTAGCTCGCGGTCGTTCGGGGACTATGGCTACACCTTC; cdr3_aa: CASSSRSFGDYGYTF
d_call: TRBD1; clone_size: NA; j_call: TRBJ1-3; cdr3_length: 13; v_call: TRBV24-1; cdr3_nt: TGTGCCACCAGGGGGACAGACGAAAACACCATATATTTT; cdr3_aa: CATRGTDENTIYF
d_call: NA; clone_size: once; j_call: TRBJ1-5; cdr3_length: 12; v_call: TRBV29-1; cdr3_nt: TGCAGCGTTGGGATTAGCAATCAGCCCCAGCATTTT; cdr3_aa: CSVGISNQPQHF
d_call: NA; clone_size: NA; j_call: TRBJ1-3; cdr3_length: 14; v_call: TRBV6-1; cdr3_nt: TGTGCCAGCAGTGACGGGGTCTCTGGAAACACCATATATTTT; cdr3_aa: CASSDGVSGNTIYF
d_call: TRBD2; clone_size: NA; j_call: TRBJ2-3; cdr3_length: 16; v_call: TRBV29-1; cdr3_nt: TGCAGCGCCGGACCAGCGGGAGGGGGAATAGGAGATACGCAGTATTTT; cdr3_aa: CSAGPAGGGIGDTQYF
d_call: TRBD1; clone_size: NA; j_call: TRBJ2-1; cdr3_length: 14; v_call: TRBV5-1; cdr3_nt: TGCGCCAGCAGCTCGGATTACAGGGGACATGAGCAGTTCTTC; cdr3_aa: CASSSDYRGHEQFF
d_call: TRBD2; clone_size: NA; j_call: TRBJ2-1; cdr3_length: 15; v_call: TRBV27; cdr3_nt: TGTGCCAGCAGTTTACGGGGGGGGCCCTACAATGAGCAGTTCTTC; cdr3_aa: CASSLRGGPYNEQFF
d_call: NA; clone_size: NA; j_call: TRBJ2-3; cdr3_length: 15; v_call: TRBV25-1; cdr3_nt: TGTGCCAGCAGTGATGGTTCCGTTAGCACAGATACGCAGTATTTT; cdr3_aa: CASSDGSVSTDTQYF
d_call: NA; clone_size: NA; j_call: TRBJ1-1; cdr3_length: 11; v_call: TRBV20-1; cdr3_nt: TGCAGTGCTCTACTATACACTGAAGCTTTCTTT; cdr3_aa: CSALLYTEAFF
d_call: TRBD1; clone_size: NA; j_call: TRBJ1-1; cdr3_length: 14; v_call: TRBV19; cdr3_nt: TGTGCCAGTAGTCAGGGACAGGTCCGGACTGAAGCTTTCTTT; cdr3_aa: CASSQGQVRTEAFF
d_call: NA; clone_size: NA; j_call: TRBJ1-3; cdr3_length: 14; v_call: TRBV10-3; cdr3_nt: TGTGCCATCAGTGAGACAGGGCGAGGAAACACCATATATTTT; cdr3_aa: CAISETGRGNTIYF
d_call: TRBD1; clone_size: NA; j_call: TRBJ2-2; cdr3_length: 13; v_call: TRBV7-9; cdr3_nt: TGTGCCAGCAGCCCTGACAGGGCCGGGGAGCTGTTTTTT; cdr3_aa: CASSPDRAGELFF
d_call: NA; clone_size: NA; j_call: TRBJ1-2; cdr3_length: 13; v_call: TRBV2; cdr3_nt: TGTGCCAGCGTAGGACTAGCTAACTATGGCTACACCTTC; cdr3_aa: CASVGLANYGYTF
d_call: NA; clone_size: NA; j_call: TRBJ1-2; cdr3_length: 17; v_call: TRBV2; cdr3_nt: TGTGCCAGCAGTGAAGCGTTCATGGGGGTCATTGGCTATGGCTACACCTTC; cdr3_aa: CASSEAFMGVIGYGYTF
d_call: TRBD2; clone_size: NA; j_call: TRBJ2-3; cdr3_length: 14; v_call: TRBV5-6; cdr3_nt: TGTGCCAGCAGCGCGAGCCGACTAGCCCAAACGCAGTATTTT; cdr3_aa: CASSASRLAQTQYF
d_call: NA; clone_size: NA; j_call: TRBJ2-2; cdr3_length: 13; v_call: TRBV5-6; cdr3_nt: TGTGCCAGCAGCTTGAGGTACACCGGGGAGCTGTTTTTT; cdr3_aa: CASSLRYTGELFF
d_call: NA; clone_size: NA; j_call: TRBJ1-2; cdr3_length: 14; v_call: TRBV6-1; cdr3_nt: TGTGCCAGCAGTGAAGGGTGGGTAGACTATGGCTACACCTTC; cdr3_aa: CASSEGWVDYGYTF
d_call: TRBD1; clone_size: NA; j_call: TRBJ1-4; cdr3_length: 14; v_call: TRBV27; cdr3_nt: TGTGCCAGCAGGTTGACAGGGGCTAATGAAAAACTGTTTTTT; cdr3_aa: CASRLTGANEKLFF
d_call: TRBD2; clone_size: NA; j_call: TRBJ2-7; cdr3_length: 15; v_call: TRBV5-6; cdr3_nt: TGTGCCAGCAGCCTCCCGGCTAGCGGGGAATACGAGCAGTACTTC; cdr3_aa: CASSLPASGEYEQYF
d_call: NA; clone_size: few; j_call: TRBJ1-4; cdr3_length: 19; v_call: TRBV15; cdr3_nt: TGTGCCACCAGCAGAGATATGGGGGCGAATATCGGGACTAATGAAAAACTGTTTTTT; cdr3_aa: CATSRDMGANIGTNEKLFF
d_call: TRBD2; clone_size: NA; j_call: TRBJ2-1; cdr3_length: 13; v_call: TRBV6-6; cdr3_nt: TGTGCCGCCACTAGCGGGCCCGCGATTGAGCAGTTCTTC; cdr3_aa: CAATSGPAIEQFF
d_call: NA; clone_size: once; j_call: TRBJ1-1; cdr3_length: 13; v_call: TRBV11-2; cdr3_nt: TGTGCCAGCAGCTTAGGGGCTTCAAGGTTAGCTTTCTTT; cdr3_aa: CASSLGASRLAFF
d_call: NA; clone_size: NA; j_call: TRBJ1-6; cdr3_length: 14; v_call: TRBV5-6; cdr3_nt: TGTGCCAGCAGCCATGACAACTTAAATTCACCCCTCCACTTT; cdr3_aa: CASSHDNLNSPLHF
d_call: NA; clone_size: many; j_call: TRBJ1-6; cdr3_length: 16; v_call: TRBV28; cdr3_nt: TGTGCCAGCAGTTTTGGGATTAGCTCCTATAATTCACCCCTCCACTTT; cdr3_aa: CASSFGISSYNSPLHF
d_call: NA; clone_size: NA; j_call: TRBJ1-1; cdr3_length: 16; v_call: TRBV7-9; cdr3_nt: TGTGCCAGCAGCTTAGACCTGCCAGGGGCGAACACTGAAGCTTTCTTT; cdr3_aa: CASSLDLPGANTEAFF
d_call: NA; clone_size: NA; j_call: TRBJ1-6; cdr3_length: 15; v_call: TRBV7-2; cdr3_nt: TGTGCCAGCAGCTTAGGGGTCCTGAAGGGGTCACCCCTCCACTTT; cdr3_aa: CASSLGVLKGSPLHF
d_call: NA; clone_size: NA; j_call: TRBJ2-2; cdr3_length: 14; v_call: TRBV5-8; cdr3_nt: TGTGCCAGCAGCAGAACAGATGAGACCGGGGAGCTGTTTTTT; cdr3_aa: CASSRTDETGELFF